The 23 T cell receptor beta chains reported below all come from one sample, sequenced in a study of blood T cell repertoires in COVID-19. Repertoires were generated with immunoSEQ multiplex PCR, while TCRdb's copy carries only in-frame clones and drops some. This table has around 110,000 clones, just under 85% appearing once. The sequenced sample consisted of peripheral blood. The receptors were sampled from a man between 65 and 85 years old with active or convalescent COVID-19.

This clone was recorded only once. V is TRBV6-2 or TRBV6-3 and J is TRBJ2-1; D is perhaps TRBD1 (6 bases). The V and J ends lost 2 bases and 7 bases respectively, with 12 bases between them. This CDR3 comprises 14 residues. Germline assignment: CDR1 MNHEY and CDR2 SVGEGT. In nucleotides, the CDR3 is TGTGCCAGCAGTTACCTAGCCCAGGGGAATGAGCAGTTCTTC. Translating it yields CASSYLAQGNEQFF.

The chain has TRBV6-1 and TRBJ1-2; 11 bases are shared with TRBD1. There are 16 residues in the CDR3. Germline values: CDR1 MNHNS, CDR2 SASEGT. Unmatched junction bases numbered 5, after V lost 2 bases and J lost 3 bases. CDR3 DNA sequence: TGTGCCAGCAGTGAACTTCCGGGACAGGGGGACTATGGCTACACCTTC. Translation: CASSELPGQGDYGYTF.

The chain joins TRBV2 to TRBJ2-7; 9 nucleotides match TRBD2. CDR1 and CDR2 from the germline V gene are SNHLY and FYNNEI. The CDR3 contains 15 residues. Trimming removed 3 bases from V and 3 bases from J; junction bases left unmatched: 6. The CDR3 DNA is TGTGCCAGCAGTGATGAGGCTAGCGGGAACTACGAGCAGTACTTC. This sequence encodes CASSDEASGNYEQYF.

The chain combines TRBV7-8 with TRBJ1-1; a possible D gene is TRBD1 (5 bases). Trimming removed 8 bases at V and 4 bases at J, with 14 bases between. This CDR3 region has 13 residues. Germline CDR1 is SGHVS and CDR2 is FQNEAQ. The CDR3 bases are TGTGCCAGCCGGGACTCCGCCGGCACTGAAGCTTTCTTT. Its translation is CASRDSAGTEAFF.

This clone was detected many times. This sequence joins TRBV7-2 and TRBJ2-3; 8 bases map to TRBD2. V dropped 4 bases and J dropped 5; count of bases not matched to a gene: 5. Germline values: CDR1 SGHTA, CDR2 FQGNSA. CDR3 length equals 14 residues. The CDR3 bases are TGTGCCAGCAGCTCCGGGGGGGCCAAAGATACGCAGTATTTT. This gives the protein CASSSGGAKDTQYF.

The chain carries TRBV4-1 and TRBJ2-3; 14 positions agree with TRBD2. The CDR3 covers 18 residues. Trimming took 1 base from V and 0 from J; bases not matched to a gene: 3. CDR1 and CDR2 (germline): MGHRA, YSYEKL. For the CDR3, the DNA is TGCGCCAGCAGCCAAGTCCGGACTAGCGGGGGGAGCACAGATACGCAGTATTTT. It encodes CASSQVRTSGGSTDTQYF.

J is TRBJ1-2 and V is TRBV19, with D uncertain. CDR1 is LNHDA, CDR2 SQIVND, per germline (reference sequence). Trimming took off 10 bases at V and 4 bases at J, with 22 bases between the two ends. This CDR3 contains 15 residues. CDR3 sequence reads: CATHAGDRMAYGYTF. In DNA form, the CDR3 reads TGTGCCACCCACGCGGGCGACCGAATGGCCTATGGCTACACCTTC.

This clone was seen a few times. In nucleotides, the CDR3 is TGTGCCAGCAGTTTTCGAGCGGGCCCACTCTCCTACGAGCAGTACTTC. It specifies CASSFRAGPLSYEQYF. This chain uses TRBV27 with TRBJ2-7; possible D gene TRBD2, 6 bases. This CDR3 is 16 amino acids long. V gave up 3 bases and J gave up 0 bases, with 15 bases separating them. The germline V gene has CDR1 MNHEY and CDR2 SMNVEV (reference sequence).

J is TRBJ2-7 and V is TRBV7-3, with 7 bases aligning to TRBD2. Trimming cost V 5 bases and J 5 bases; bases outside gene matches: 9. The CDR3 covers 14 residues. Per the germline V gene, CDR1 is SGHTA and CDR2 is FQGTGA. The CDR3 sequence: CASSPRRETDEQYF. CDR3 DNA sequence: TGTGCCAGCAGCCCCAGGCGGGAGACGGACGAGCAGTACTTC.

This sequence joins TRBV18 and TRBJ2-2, with 7 nucleotides matching TRBD1. The CDR3 is made up of 15 amino acids. In germline, CDR1 is KGHSH, CDR2 LQKENI. Trimming removed 5 bases from V and 0 bases from J; junction bases left unmatched: 3. The CDR3 sequence: CASSAGTANTGELFF. In DNA form, the CDR3 reads TGTGCCAGCTCAGCCGGGACAGCGAACACCGGGGAGCTGTTTTTT. Drawing the rest from reference TRBV18 and TRBJ2-2, the complete variable domain is NAGVMQNPRHLVRRRGQEARLRCSPMKGHSHVYWYRQLPEEGLKFMVYLQKENIIDESGMPKERFSAEFPKEGPSILRIQQVVRGDSAAYFCASSAGTANTGELFFGEGSRLTVL.

The DNA of the CDR3 is TGTGCCAGCAGCTTAGCGGGGGGGCCTTACGAGCAGTACTTC. It specifies CASSLAGGPYEQYF. The chain joins TRBV7-9 to TRBJ2-7; D may be TRBD2 (7 bases). The germline V gene has CDR1 SEHNR and CDR2 FQNEAQ (reference sequence). This CDR3 region has 14 residues. The V gene lost 0 bases and the J gene lost 4 bases, with 10 bases spanning the gap.

V is TRBV6-2 or TRBV6-3 and J is TRBJ2-7; a possible D gene is TRBD2 (6 bases). The V end was cut by 2 bases, the J end by 3 bases, with 11 bases between. Looked up from germline, CDR1 is MNHEY and CDR2 is SVGEGT. The length of the CDR3 is 14 residues. DNA of the CDR3: TGTGCCAGCAGTTACGGGACTGTTTACTACGAGCAGTACTTC. Its protein product is CASSYGTVYYEQYF.

The genes are TRBV5-1 and TRBJ1-2; D call uncertain. Germline V CDR1 and CDR2: SGHRS, YFSETQ. The CDR3 runs to 15 residues. Trimming took off 2 bases at V and 5 bases at J, with 16 bases between the two ends. The CDR3 DNA follows: TGCGCCAGCAGCTTTGCTACAGATCCCTCTTATGGCTACACCTTC. Its protein is CASSFATDPSYGYTF.

The chain carries TRBV6-6 and TRBJ2-7, with D possibly matching TRBD1 (6 bases). Trimming cost V 5 bases and J 2 bases, with 10 bases left between them. Germline V gene sequence: CDR1 MNHNY, CDR2 SVGAGI (reference sequence). CDR3 length: 13 amino acids. The CDR3 reads CASSKQGAYEQYF. Written as DNA, the CDR3 is TGTGCCAGCAGTAAACAGGGAGCCTACGAGCAGTACTTC.

The genes are TRBV7-6 and TRBJ2-1; 10 bases are shared with TRBD2. Germline loops: CDR1 SGHVS, CDR2 FNYEAQ. The CDR3 spans 15 residues. V lost 5 bases and J lost 5; bases outside the gene matches: 6. For the CDR3, the DNA is TGTGCCAGCAGCACCGGACTAGCGGCGAACAATGAGCAGTTCTTC. It translates to CASSTGLAANNEQFF. Complete variable domain (other parts from reference TRBV7-6 and TRBJ2-1): GAGVSQSPRYKVTKRGQDVALRCDPISGHVSLYWYRQALGQGPEFLTYFNYEAQQDKSGLPNDRFSAERPEGSISTLTIQRTEQRDSAMYRCASSTGLAANNEQFFGPGTRLTVL.

The V gene is TRBV7-9, the J gene TRBJ2-2; D is perhaps TRBD2 (6 bases). Germline V CDR1 and CDR2: SEHNR, FQNEAQ (reference sequence). V was shortened by 6 bases and J by 8 bases, with 16 bases between the two germline ends. The CDR3 is 14 amino acids. Here the CDR3 DNA reads TGTGCCAGCAGTTCCCCGGGCGGGGATGGGGAGCTGTTTTTT. It codes for CASSSPGGDGELFF. The variable domain in full, completed from reference TRBV7-9 and TRBJ2-2, reads DTGVSQNPRHKITKRGQNVTFRCDPISEHNRLYWYRQTLGQGPEFLTYFQNEAQLEKSRLLSDRFSAERPKGSFSTLEIQRTEQGDSAMYLCASSSPGGDGELFFGEGSRLTVL.

This clone is a singleton in its sample. The V and J genes are TRBV4-1 and TRBJ2-1, with TRBD2 matching 9 bases. The CDR3 extends over 15 amino acids. The ends lost 4 bases at V and 6 bases at J; junction bases unmatched: 7. Germline lookup yields CDR1 MGHRA and CDR2 YSYEKL. This CDR3 reads CASSRGGAGGNEQFF. CDR3 DNA sequence: TGCGCCAGCAGCCGCGGGGGGGCCGGCGGCAATGAGCAGTTCTTC.

V gene TRBV5-4 combines with J gene TRBJ2-1; D perhaps matches TRBD1 (7 bases). CDR3 length: 17 residues. Germline CDR1 is SGHNT and CDR2 is YYREEE (reference sequence). V lost 4 bases and J lost 4, with 21 bases in between. CDR3: CASSPGGVRGTYNEQFF. CDR3 DNA: TGTGCCAGCAGCCCTGGAGGAGTCAGGGGGACTTACAATGAGCAGTTCTTC.

The V call is TRBV27, the J call TRBJ2-6; 7 bases are a match to TRBD1. In germline, CDR1 is MNHEY, CDR2 SMNVEV (reference sequence). The CDR3 totals 17 residues. Trimming removed 5 bases from V and 3 bases from J; junction bases left unmatched: 10. This CDR3 is CASSAVTGVRGANVLTF. CDR3 nucleotides: TGTGCCAGCAGTGCCGTCACAGGGGTCCGTGGGGCCAACGTCCTGACTTTC. The complete variable domain, with remaining parts taken from reference TRBV27 and TRBJ2-6, reads EAQVTQNPRYLITVTGKKLTVTCSQNMNHEYMSWYRQDPGLGLRQIYYSMNVEVTDKGDVPEGYKVSRKEKRNFPLILESPSPNQTSLYFCASSAVTGVRGANVLTFGAGSRLTVL.

The chain links TRBV9 to TRBJ2-2; no definite D call. Germline V gene sequence: CDR1 SGDLS, CDR2 YYNGEE. The CDR3 sequence is 13 residues long. V lost 1 base, J lost 5 bases, and 6 bases lay in between. For the CDR3, the DNA is TGTGCCAGCAGCGTATACTCTACCGGGGAGCTGTTTTTT. It codes for CASSVYSTGELFF.

The genes are TRBV10-2 and TRBJ1-3; D remains ambiguous. Trimming stripped 3 bases from V and 0 bases from J, with 9 bases between. This CDR3 has 15 amino acids. Germline loops: CDR1 WSHSY, CDR2 SAAADI. The CDR3 loop reads CASSDGPHSGNTIYF. CDR3 sequence (DNA): TGCGCCAGCAGTGATGGCCCCCACTCTGGAAACACCATATATTTT.

This rearrangement joins TRBV25-1 to TRBJ1-3, with no clear D. The CDR3 sequence is 12 residues long. Trimming took 5 bases from V and 12 from J, leaving 14 bases between them. The germline gives CDR1 MGHDK, CDR2 SYGVNS. CDR3 protein: CASSRFTGSIYF. In nucleotides, the CDR3 is TGTGCCAGCAGTAGATTCACCGGGAGCATATATTTT.

This clone was detected once. Other DNA variants within this sample encode the same CDR3. CDR3 nucleotides: TGTGCCAGCAGCGTAGATGGGGGCTCTAACTATGGCTACACCTTC. It yields the protein CASSVDGGSNYGYTF. The chain is built from TRBV9 and TRBJ1-2; a weak D match, TRBD1 (6 bases). This CDR3 region has 15 residues. Trimming removed 0 bases from V and 0 bases from J, with 9 bases in between. Germline lookup yields CDR1 SGDLS and CDR2 YYNGEE. The complete variable domain, with remaining parts taken from reference TRBV9 and TRBJ1-2, reads DSGVTQTPKHLITATGQRVTLRCSPRSGDLSVYWYQQSLDQGLQFLIQYYNGEERAKGNILERFSAQQFPDLHSELNLSSLELGDSALYFCASSVDGGSNYGYTFGSGTRLTVV.